The 18 T cell receptor beta chains below were found in one sample sequenced in a study of cytomegalovirus exposure and HLA in healthy donors. Primers: 60 Vbeta forward and 13 Jbeta reverse. Sequencing used immunoSEQ multiplex PCR; TCRdb keeps in-frame clones, though not all of them. Here the sample spans under 150,000 clones, 60% to 80% being singletons. Sequenced sample: PBMCs. The source of these receptors is an older woman in good health and CMV-seropositive.

The J gene is TRBJ2-7, the V gene TRBV19, with 12 bases that match TRBD1. CDR1 and CDR2 from the germline V gene are LNHDA and SQIVND (reference sequence). J gave up 6 bases and V 3 bases, and 6 bases lay outside the gene matches. This CDR3 spans 15 amino acids. The CDR3 reads CASSIPGQGAAEQYF. As DNA, the CDR3 is TGTGCCAGTAGTATCCCGGGACAGGGGGCCGCCGAGCAGTACTTC.

This clone was picked up one time. This CDR3 reads CASRAWGYTF. The CDR3 DNA reads TGCGCCAGCAGAGCTTGGGGCTACACCTTC. This chain connects TRBV23-1 to TRBJ1-2; D call uncertain. TRBV23-1 is reported as an ORF; its role is uncertain. V gave up 6 bases and J gave up 8 bases, with 7 bases separating them. There are 10 residues in the CDR3.

This clone has just a few counts. The chain recombines TRBV6-5 with TRBJ1-1, with TRBD1 matching 9 bases. Trimming removed 4 bases from V and 6 bases from J; junction bases left unmatched: 6. This CDR3 comprises 14 residues. The germline gives CDR1 MNHEY, CDR2 SVGAGI. CDR3 coding DNA: TGTGCCAGCAGTTTGTGGGACAGGGTAGCTGAAGCTTTCTTT. It codes for CASSLWDRVAEAFF.

This chain links TRBV6-1 with TRBJ2-1, with D perhaps matching TRBD2 (7 bases). The CDR3 contains 15 residues. Trimming removed 2 bases at V and 5 bases at J, with 13 bases between. Per germline, CDR1 MNHNS and CDR2 SASEGT. CDR3 loop: CASSEMRGGHNEQFF. For the CDR3, the DNA is TGTGCCAGCAGTGAAATGAGGGGGGGTCACAATGAGCAGTTCTTC.

The chain uses TRBV9 and TRBJ2-1, with TRBD1 matching 7 bases. V shed 3 bases and J 4 bases; nucleotides not matched to a gene: 4. This CDR3 region has 14 residues. Germline CDR1 and CDR2: SGDLS and YYNGEE. The CDR3 nucleotides are TGTGCCAGCAGCGCGGGACAGTCATACAATGAGCAGTTCTTC. It translates to CASSAGQSYNEQFF.

This clone turned up a few times. The V and J genes are TRBV19 and TRBJ1-1, with a tentative D call TRBD1 (5 bases). The CDR3 has 15 residues. Germline CDR1 reads LNHDA; CDR2 reads SQIVND (reference sequence). Trimming removed 2 bases at V and 8 bases at J, with 18 bases between. The CDR3 sequence: CASSIQVGALGEAFF. CDR3 DNA: TGTGCCAGTAGTATACAGGTTGGGGCCTTGGGAGAAGCTTTCTTT.

V gene TRBV10-2 combines with J gene TRBJ1-2; the match to TRBD1 covers 7 bases. In germline, CDR1 is WSHSY, CDR2 SAAADI. The CDR3 loop spans 15 amino acids. J lost 0 bases, V lost 2 bases, and 3 bases had no gene match. The CDR3 region has the DNA TGCGCCAGCAGTGAGGGAGGGGGCTCTAACTATGGCTACACCTTC. Translating gives CASSEGGGSNYGYTF.

DNA of the CDR3: TGTGCCAGCAGCCAAACAGGGGGATGGGGTGAAAAACTGTTTTTT. It codes for CASSQTGGWGEKLFF. The genes are TRBV27 and TRBJ1-4; 8 bases map to TRBD1. With 6 bases clipped from V and 7 bases from J, the junction kept 10 bases outside the gene matches. This CDR3 region has 15 residues. Germline V gives CDR1 MNHEY, CDR2 SMNVEV (reference sequence).

The rearrangement joins TRBV6-5 to TRBJ1-5, with a possible D match to TRBD1 (5 bases). Germline-derived CDR1 and CDR2 are MNHEY and SVGAGI. Trimming shortened V by 7 bases and J by 0 bases, and 10 bases separated the two germline ends. CDR3 length equals 14 residues. CDR3 residues: CASKQTDSNQPQHF. The CDR3, as DNA: TGTGCCAGCAAGCAGACAGATAGCAATCAGCCCCAGCATTTT.

This clone appeared once. The rearrangement uses TRBV2 and TRBJ2-3, with D possibly matching TRBD1 (6 bases). V shed 5 bases and J shed 3 bases, with 9 bases lying between them. This CDR3 comprises 13 residues. The V gene's germline CDR1 is SNHLY and CDR2 FYNNEI. CDR3 DNA sequence: TGTGCCAGCAGTTCTACAGGGACAGATACGCAGTATTTT. It yields the protein CASSSTGTDTQYF.

This clone was picked up one time. V gene TRBV6-6 combines with J gene TRBJ1-2, with 9 bases that match TRBD1. The CDR3 length is 15 residues. With V trimmed by 6 bases and J by 5 bases, 10 bases remained unmatched. Per the germline V gene, CDR1 is MNHNY and CDR2 is SVGAGI (reference sequence). CDR3 DNA sequence: TGTGCCAGCAGACTCGCGACAGGGGGGAAGTATGGCTACACCTTC. This translates into CASRLATGGKYGYTF.

The V call is TRBV29-1, the J call TRBJ2-3; D perhaps matches TRBD2 (5 bases). Germline values: CDR1 SQVTM, CDR2 ANQGSEA. The CDR3 runs 12 residues. Trimming took 6 bases from V and 6 from J, leaving 13 bases between them. CDR3 in DNA: TGCAGCGTAGAAACTAGGCGGGATACGCAGTATTTT. Translation: CSVETRRDTQYF.

The rearrangement links TRBV7-2 to TRBJ1-2, with D unclear. Germline CDR1 reads SGHTA; CDR2 reads FQGNSA. CDR3 length equals 13 residues. The V end lost 7 bases, the J end lost 6 bases, and 15 bases lay between the germline ends. The CDR3 nucleotides read TGTGCCAGCACCATAGGAGGTGGGGATGGCTACACCTTC. Amino acid sequence: CASTIGGGDGYTF.

This clone is judged medium-sized. The chain couples TRBV7-9 to TRBJ2-7; D is possibly TRBD1 (6 bases). The germline CDR1 and CDR2 sequences are SEHNR and FQNEAQ (reference sequence). The CDR3 sequence is 15 residues long. V was clipped by 4 bases and J by 2 bases, with 15 bases between them. In nucleotides, the CDR3 is TGTGCCAGCAGCTCGACAGGTGTGGACGCCTACGAGCAGTACTTC. As protein: CASSSTGVDAYEQYF. Supplemented by reference TRBV7-9 and TRBJ2-7, the full variable domain reads DTGVSQNPRHKITKRGQNVTFRCDPISEHNRLYWYRQTLGQGPEFLTYFQNEAQLEKSRLLSDRFSAERPKGSFSTLEIQRTEQGDSAMYLCASSSTGVDAYEQYFGPGTRLTVT.

The V and J genes are TRBV7-3 and TRBJ2-2; possible D gene TRBD1, 6 bases. This CDR3 has 16 amino acids. The ends were cut back, 5 bases at V and 3 bases at J, with 16 bases in the middle. Germline loops: CDR1 SGHTA, CDR2 FQGTGA. CDR3 coding DNA: TGTGCCAGCAGCCCGAACAGCAGGGGAGACACCGGGGAGCTGTTTTTT. Translated, it gives CASSPNSRGDTGELFF.

This clone was seen a handful of times. The gene calls are TRBV5-1 and TRBJ1-1; TRBD1 matches 7 bases. J was trimmed by 5 bases and V by 2 bases; bases with no gene match: 9. The CDR3 contains 15 residues. Germline lookup yields CDR1 SGHRS and CDR2 YFSETQ. CDR3 amino acids: CASSLRGQVGTEAFF. In DNA, the CDR3 is TGCGCCAGCAGCTTAAGGGGGCAAGTGGGAACTGAAGCTTTCTTT. The full variable domain, rest sourced from reference TRBV5-1 and TRBJ1-1, is KAGVTQTPRYLIKTRGQQVTLSCSPISGHRSVSWYQQTPGQGLQFLFEYFSETQRNKGNFPGRFSGRQFSNSRSEMNVSTLELGDSALYLCASSLRGQVGTEAFFGQGTRLTVV.

The chain joins TRBV5-1 to TRBJ1-1, with 7 bases lining up with TRBD1. Germline CDR1 SGHRS, CDR2 YFSETQ. The CDR3 runs 15 residues. V lost 2 bases to trimming and J lost 3 bases; unmatched junction nucleotides: 7. The CDR3 DNA reads as TGCGCCAGCAGCTTCCTACAGGGGAAGTACACTGAAGCTTTCTTT. Its protein is CASSFLQGKYTEAFF. The variable domain in full, with the rest retrieved from reference TRBV5-1 and TRBJ1-1, is KAGVTQTPRYLIKTRGQQVTLSCSPISGHRSVSWYQQTPGQGLQFLFEYFSETQRNKGNFPGRFSGRQFSNSRSEMNVSTLELGDSALYLCASSFLQGKYTEAFFGQGTRLTVV.

This sequence joins TRBV6-5 and TRBJ1-2; the D gene is possibly TRBD1 (5 bases). Trimming left V 2 bases short and J 8 bases short, with 12 bases between. The germline CDR1 and CDR2 sequences are MNHEY and SVGAGI. The CDR3 length is 13 residues. CDR3 amino acids: CASSYLDSGGYTF. DNA for the CDR3: TGTGCCAGCAGTTACCTAGACAGTGGCGGCTACACCTTC.